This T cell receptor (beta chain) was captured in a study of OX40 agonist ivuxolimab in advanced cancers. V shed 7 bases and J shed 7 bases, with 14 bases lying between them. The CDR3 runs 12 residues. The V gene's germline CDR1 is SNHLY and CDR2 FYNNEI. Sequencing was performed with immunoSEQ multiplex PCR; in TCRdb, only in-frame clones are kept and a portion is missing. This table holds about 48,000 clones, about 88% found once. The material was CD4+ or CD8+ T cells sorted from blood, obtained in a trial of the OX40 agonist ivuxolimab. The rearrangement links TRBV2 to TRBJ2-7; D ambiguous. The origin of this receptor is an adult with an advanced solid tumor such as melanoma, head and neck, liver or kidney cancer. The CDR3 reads CASTRIGREQYF. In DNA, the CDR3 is TGTGCCAGCACCCGAATTGGACGAGAGCAGTACTTC.